These 11 T cell receptor beta chains were all obtained from the same sample, sequenced in a study of blood T cell repertoires in COVID-19. Sequencing was performed with immunoSEQ multiplex PCR; in TCRdb, only in-frame clones are kept and a portion is missing. The data contain 200,000 to 300,000 clones, about nine tenths of them singletons. Sequencing used PBMCs or T cells enriched from blood (not recorded which). These receptor sequences come from a woman aged 40 to 50 with acute COVID-19.

This rearrangement joins TRBV18 to TRBJ1-6; possibly TRBD1 for D (6 bases). Germline CDR1 is KGHSH and CDR2 is LQKENI. Deletions cut 4 bases from V and 7 bases from J, with 11 bases between. This CDR3 region has 14 residues. CDR3 in DNA: TGTGCCAGCTCACAACAGGGACTAAATTCACCCCTCCACTTT. This gives the protein CASSQQGLNSPLHF.

The rearrangement joins TRBV10-3 to TRBJ1-1; perhaps TRBD1 as D (5 bases). CDR3 length: 13 amino acids. V lost 6 bases, J lost 1 base, and 9 bases lay in between. Per the germline V gene, CDR1 is ENHRY and CDR2 is SYGVKD. The CDR3 region has the DNA TGTGCCATCAGGGACACTTCGAACACTGAAGCTTTCTTT. It is translated as CAIRDTSNTEAFF.

The rearrangement uses TRBV5-1 and TRBJ2-2, with TRBD1 as a possible D gene (6 bases). CDR1 is SGHRS and CDR2 is YFSETQ in the germline V gene. There are 14 residues in the CDR3. V lost 0 bases and J lost 7, with 10 bases in between. DNA of the CDR3: TGCGCCAGCAGCTTGGCCGTAGGGGGCGGGGAGCTGTTTTTT. Translation: CASSLAVGGGELFF.

This clone came up once. The junction shows a germline mismatch at one end, possibly a read error. The chain carries TRBV7-7 and TRBJ2-2; TRBD2 might be the D (6 bases). CDR1 SSHAT and CDR2 FNYEAQ come from the germline V gene (reference sequence). The CDR3 covers 16 residues. In nucleotides, the CDR3 is TGTGCTAGCAGCGCAACTAGCCGTCGAGGGGCCGGGGAGCTGTTTTTT. Its translation: CASSATSRRGAGELFF.

In nucleotides, the CDR3 is TGTGCCTGGAGTAAGGGACAGGGGGCAAACACTGAAGCTTTCTTT. Translated, it gives CAWSKGQGANTEAFF. The chain uses TRBV30 and TRBJ1-1; 12 bases match TRBD1. CDR3 size: 15 residues. Unmatched junction bases numbered 3, after V lost 2 bases and J lost 2 bases. CDR1 GTSNPN and CDR2 SVGIG come from the germline V gene (reference sequence).

This chain joins TRBV5-1 and TRBJ1-2; D remains ambiguous. The CDR3 is made up of 15 amino acids. Germline V gene sequence: CDR1 SGHRS, CDR2 YFSETQ. Trimming cost V 5 bases and J 0 bases, with 14 bases left between them. CDR3 sequence: CASSPVNPANYGYTF. The CDR3 nucleotides read TGCGCCAGCAGTCCAGTAAACCCAGCTAACTATGGCTACACCTTC. The complete variable domain, with remaining parts taken from reference TRBV5-1 and TRBJ1-2, reads KAGVTQTPRYLIKTRGQQVTLSCSPISGHRSVSWYQQTPGQGLQFLFEYFSETQRNKGNFPGRFSGRQFSNSRSEMNVSTLELGDSALYLCASSPVNPANYGYTFGSGTRLTVV.

The chain employs TRBV24-1 and TRBJ2-2, with a tentative D call TRBD1 (6 bases). V lost 4 bases, J lost 3 bases, and 14 bases lay in between. CDR3 length equals 16 residues. Germline V CDR1 and CDR2: KGHDR, SFDVKD. The CDR3: CATSEFVRGHTGELFF. The CDR3 nucleotides are TGTGCCACCAGTGAATTCGTCAGGGGCCACACCGGGGAGCTGTTTTTT.

The J gene is TRBJ1-1, the V gene TRBV14; TRBD1 might be the D (6 bases). Germline values: CDR1 SGHDN, CDR2 FVKESK. V was trimmed by 4 bases and J by 4 bases, leaving 19 bases between them. The CDR3 consists of 16 residues. CDR3 bases: TGTGCCAGCAGCCTCTACCGACAGGATCTGGCCACTGAAGCTTTCTTT. Protein product: CASSLYRQDLATEAFF.

This chain joins TRBV6-5 and TRBJ1-6, with TRBD1 identical over 9 bases. Germline assignment: CDR1 MNHEY and CDR2 SVGAGI. CDR3 length: 14 amino acids. The trim removed 7 bases at V and 8 bases at J, leaving 6 bases unmatched. DNA for the CDR3: TGTGCCAGCAAACTCGGACAGGGGTATTCACCCCTCCACTTT. The encoded protein is CASKLGQGYSPLHF.

The chain couples TRBV24-1 to TRBJ2-3, with D hard to call. Trimming removed 4 bases from V and 4 bases from J, with 8 bases in between. The CDR3 consists of 13 residues. The germline V gene encodes CDR1 KGHDR and CDR2 SFDVKD. The CDR3 nucleotides read TGTGCCACCAGTGACCTAGTTCCAGATACGCAGTATTTT. This encodes CATSDLVPDTQYF.

CDR3 amino acids: CASSLEGHPHRNTGELFF. CDR3 bases: TGTGCCAGCAGCTTAGAGGGGCACCCACACAGGAACACCGGGGAGCTGTTTTTT. V gene TRBV7-9 combines with J gene TRBJ2-2; D is possibly TRBD1 (5 bases). The CDR3 totals 18 residues. V shed 1 base and J shed 1 base, with 16 bases lying between them. Germline values: CDR1 SEHNR, CDR2 FQNEAQ (reference sequence). The entire variable domain, with the rest obtained from reference TRBV7-9 and TRBJ2-2, is as follows: DTGVSQNPRHKITKRGQNVTFRCDPISEHNRLYWYRQTLGQGPEFLTYFQNEAQLEKSRLLSDRFSAERPKGSFSTLEIQRTEQGDSAMYLCASSLEGHPHRNTGELFFGEGSRLTVL.